This T cell receptor beta chain was captured in a study of blood T cells in healthy people across ages. General study points: More naive CD4+ cells and higher diversity were found in long-lived than in aged donors.

Staff drew roughly 10 milliliters of peripheral blood from each donor. Per individual sample, total RNA of at least 5 micrograms was extracted. A sample-barcoded 5' primer and a J-beta primer mix were used in a second PCR of about 6 to 12 cycles. Each cDNA molecule carried a tag from a template-switch adaptor that contained 12 random nucleotides. One entry per CDR3 protein, called by TCRdb with MiXCR from the 5' RACE reads. Among some 1.7 million distinct CDR3 sequences, 28% were seen once, and the ten largest hold less than 9.5%. On this clonotype: What it recognizes is unknown.

The receptor comes from a woman aged 30 to 39 in good health. Sequencing input: blood.

CDR3 region: CASSHRGSHEQFF. DNA of the CDR3: TGTGCCAGCAGCCACAGGGGGAGCCACGAGCAGTTCTTC. The V call is TRBV11-2, the J call TRBJ2-1; 8 nucleotides line up with TRBD1. The trim removed 5 bases at V and 10 bases at J, leaving 7 bases unmatched. The CDR3 has 13 amino acids. From germline, CDR1 is SGHAT and CDR2 FQNNGV.